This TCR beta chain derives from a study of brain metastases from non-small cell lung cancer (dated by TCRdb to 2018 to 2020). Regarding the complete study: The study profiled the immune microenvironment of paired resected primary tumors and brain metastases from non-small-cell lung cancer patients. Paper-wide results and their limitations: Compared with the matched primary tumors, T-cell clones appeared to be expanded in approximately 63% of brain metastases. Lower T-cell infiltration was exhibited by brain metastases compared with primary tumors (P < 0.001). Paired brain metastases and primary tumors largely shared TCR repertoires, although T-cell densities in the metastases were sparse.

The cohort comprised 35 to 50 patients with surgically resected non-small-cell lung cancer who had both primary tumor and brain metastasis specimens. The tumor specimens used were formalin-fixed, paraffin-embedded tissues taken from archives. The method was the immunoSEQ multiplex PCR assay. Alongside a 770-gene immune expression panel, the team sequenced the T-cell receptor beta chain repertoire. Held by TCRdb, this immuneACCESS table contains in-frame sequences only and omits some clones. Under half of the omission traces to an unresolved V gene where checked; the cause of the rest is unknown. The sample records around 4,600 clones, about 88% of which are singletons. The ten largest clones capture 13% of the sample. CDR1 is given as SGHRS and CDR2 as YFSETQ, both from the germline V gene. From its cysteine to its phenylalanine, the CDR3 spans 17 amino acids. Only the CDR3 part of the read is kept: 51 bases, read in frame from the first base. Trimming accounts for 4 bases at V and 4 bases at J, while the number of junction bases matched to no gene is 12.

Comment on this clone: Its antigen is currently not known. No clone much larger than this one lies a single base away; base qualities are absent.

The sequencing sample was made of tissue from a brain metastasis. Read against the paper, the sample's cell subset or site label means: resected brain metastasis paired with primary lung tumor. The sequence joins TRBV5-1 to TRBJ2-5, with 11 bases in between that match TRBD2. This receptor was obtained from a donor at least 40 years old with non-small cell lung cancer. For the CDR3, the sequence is CASSRKTSGDFGETQYF. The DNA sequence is TGCGCCAGCAGCCGCAAGACTAGCGGGGATTTTGGAGAGACCCAGTACTTC. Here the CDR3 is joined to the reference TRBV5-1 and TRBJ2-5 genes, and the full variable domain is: KAGVTQTPRYLIKTRGQQVTLSCSPISGHRSVSWYQQTPGQGLQFLFEYFSETQRNKGNFPGRFSGRQFSNSRSEMNVSTLELGDSALYLCASSRKTSGDFGETQYFGPGTRLLVL.